The 21 T cell receptor beta chains given below trace back to one sample, sequenced in a study of CD8 T cells in Susac syndrome. It was with random hexamers that roughly 0.5 to 1 ug RNA was reverse transcribed. TCRdb fed the immunoSEQ multiplex PCR reads into MiXCR, producing one record per CDR3 protein. The table has about 150,000 distinct CDR3 sequences, about 95% seen once. Sequencing used CD4+ T cells from PBMCs. These receptors all stem from a human donor with Susac syndrome.

The chain uses TRBV12-3 or TRBV12-4 and TRBJ1-1, with a tentative D call TRBD1 (5 bases). Trimming removed 3 bases from V and 1 base from J, with 9 bases in between. The CDR3 spans 14 residues. The CDR3 loop is CASSLGGRNTEAFF. CDR3 bases: TGTGCCAGCAGTTTGGGGGGAAGGAACACTGAAGCTTTCTTT.

This rearrangement joins TRBV23-1 to TRBJ2-1, with 7 bases identical to TRBD1. TRBV23-1 carries the ORF label, with uncertain function. The CDR3 totals 15 residues. Trimming cost V 3 bases and J 4 bases; bases outside gene matches: 6. CDR3 sequence: CASSQNRDSYNEQFF. The DNA of the CDR3 is TGCGCCAGCAGTCAGAACCGGGACAGTTACAATGAGCAGTTCTTC.

This clonotype was picked up one time. The gene calls are TRBV5-1 and TRBJ2-7; 7 bases fit TRBD1. The CDR3 runs 13 residues. After removal of 5 bases from V and 6 bases from J, the junction contained 8 bases not matched to a gene. Looked up from germline, CDR1 is SGHRS and CDR2 is YFSETQ. The CDR3 reads CASRSPGGTEQYF. The CDR3 bases are TGCGCCAGCAGATCCCCAGGGGGAACCGAGCAGTACTTC.

The chain links TRBV7-9 to TRBJ1-2; D unresolved. The V and J ends lost 5 bases and 1 base respectively, with 8 bases between them. The CDR3 spans 13 residues. Germline CDR1 is SEHNR and CDR2 is FQNEAQ (reference sequence). CDR3 in DNA: TGTGCCAGCAGCAAAGACCATAACTATGGCTACACCTTC. It encodes CASSKDHNYGYTF.

This clonotype has only one observation. The rearrangement uses TRBV12-3 or TRBV12-4 and TRBJ1-2, with D possibly matching TRBD1 (5 bases). The CDR3 is 12 residues long. V gave up 1 base and J gave up 9 bases, with 9 bases separating them. The DNA for the CDR3 is TGTGCCAGCAGTTTAGACCAGGGACGCTACACCTTC. Amino acids: CASSLDQGRYTF.

The chain couples TRBV20-1 to TRBJ2-3, with a possible D match to TRBD2 (6 bases). Trimming pared 8 bases from V and 2 bases from J, leaving 14 bases between. The CDR3 sequence is 13 residues long. CDR1 is DFQATT, CDR2 SNEGSKA, per germline (reference sequence). Written as DNA, the CDR3 is TGCAGTCCACGGGCGGGGCCCACAGATACGCAGTATTTT. It translates to CSPRAGPTDTQYF.

The chain employs TRBV18 and TRBJ1-2; TRBD1 matches 7 bases. The length of the CDR3 is 13 residues. Per germline, CDR1 KGHSH and CDR2 LQKENI. V gave up 3 bases and J gave up 8 bases; unmatched junction bases: 6. The DNA of the CDR3 is TGTGCCAGCTCACCTCGACAGGGTGAGGGCTACACCTTC. It encodes CASSPRQGEGYTF. Full variable domain (remainder filled in from reference TRBV18 and TRBJ1-2): NAGVMQNPRHLVRRRGQEARLRCSPMKGHSHVYWYRQLPEEGLKFMVYLQKENIIDESGMPKERFSAEFPKEGPSILRIQQVVRGDSAAYFCASSPRQGEGYTFGSGTRLTVV.

This chain links TRBV3-1 with TRBJ2-7; 10 positions agree with TRBD1. CDR1 and CDR2 from the germline V gene are LGHDT and YNNKEL (reference sequence). Trimming cost V 4 bases and J 4 bases; bases outside gene matches: 4. This CDR3 is 14 amino acids long. The CDR3 DNA is TGTGCCAGCAGCCGCGGGGACAGGGGTTACGAGCAGTACTTC. This codes for CASSRGDRGYEQYF.

This chain connects TRBV10-2 to TRBJ1-5; D is possibly TRBD1 (5 bases). V was cut by 6 bases and J by 2 bases, with 17 bases left in between. Per germline, CDR1 WSHSY and CDR2 SAAADI. CDR3 size: 16 residues. The CDR3 sequence: CASRPQTVIGNQPQHF. CDR3 sequence (DNA): TGCGCCAGCAGGCCCCAGACAGTAATAGGCAATCAGCCCCAGCATTTT.

The V call is TRBV5-4, the J call TRBJ1-6, with TRBD1 as a possible D gene (5 bases). V lost 0 bases, J lost 8 bases, and 9 bases lay in between. The germline V gene has CDR1 SGHNT and CDR2 YYREEE (reference sequence). CDR3 length equals 14 residues. Here the CDR3 reads CASSLDVTDSPLHF. CDR3 in DNA: TGTGCCAGCAGCTTGGATGTGACAGATTCACCCCTCCACTTT.

This chain joins TRBV27 and TRBJ2-5; tentatively, D is TRBD1 or TRBD2 (6 bases each). CDR3 length: 15 residues. CDR1 and CDR2 from the germline V gene are MNHEY and SMNVEV (reference sequence). CDR3 in amino acids: CATRGGQGRVETQYF. Written as DNA, the CDR3 is TGTGCGACCAGAGGAGGGCAGGGGAGAGTTGAGACCCAGTACTTC.

This sequence joins TRBV20-1 and TRBJ1-2, with TRBD1 matching over 7 bases. V trimming: 5 bases; J trimming: 6 bases; junction bases outside the gene matches: 12. The CDR3 has 14 residues. CDR1 and CDR2 from the germline V gene are DFQATT and SNEGSKA (reference sequence). CDR3 sequence: CSAVDTGTVDGYTF. CDR3 sequence (DNA): TGCAGTGCTGTAGATACCGGGACAGTAGATGGCTACACCTTC.

This clonotype was observed a handful of times. V and J are TRBV6-1 and TRBJ2-2, with D perhaps given as TRBD1 or TRBD2 (5 bases each). V was shortened by 4 bases and J by 4 bases, with 13 bases between the two germline ends. Germline assignment: CDR1 MNHNS and CDR2 SASEGT. CDR3 length: 15 residues. CDR3 protein: CASSGTTGTTGELFF. The DNA of the CDR3 is TGTGCCAGCAGTGGTACTACCGGGACCACCGGGGAGCTGTTTTTT.

The rearrangement uses TRBV6-6 and TRBJ2-3, with D perhaps being TRBD1 or TRBD2 (5 bases each). The germline gives CDR1 MNHNY, CDR2 SVGAGI (reference sequence). V lost 7 bases to trimming and J lost 1 base, with 18 bases between them. The CDR3 is 16 amino acids. The CDR3 protein is CASTIDGAPGTDTQYF. CDR3 bases: TGTGCCAGCACCATCGACGGGGCTCCAGGCACAGATACGCAGTATTTT.

The chain uses TRBV29-1 and TRBJ1-5, with D unresolved. CDR1 is SQVTM, CDR2 ANQGSEA, per germline. V was pared by 7 bases and J by 3 bases, with 13 bases between. The CDR3 spans 13 residues. This chain's CDR3 is CSALAELNQPQHF. The CDR3 DNA sequence: TGCAGCGCATTGGCCGAACTCAATCAGCCCCAGCATTTT. Full variable domain (rest looked up from reference TRBV29-1 and TRBJ1-5): SAVISQKPSRDICQRGTSLTIQCQVDSQVTMMFWYRQQPGQSLTLIATANQGSEATYESGFVIDKFPISRPNLTFSTLTVSNMSPEDSSIYLCSALAELNQPQHFGDGTRLSIL.

The CDR3 DNA follows: TGCAGTGCTGAAGCTAACGCCCAAGAGACCCAGTACTTC. Its translation: CSAEANAQETQYF. This chain links TRBV20-1 with TRBJ2-5; D is uncertain. The CDR3 sequence is 13 residues long. Deletions cut 5 bases from V and 1 base from J, with 11 bases between. Germline CDR1 DFQATT, CDR2 SNEGSKA (reference sequence).

The chain recombines TRBV7-9 with TRBJ2-7, with TRBD1 matching 9 bases. V was pared by 1 base and J by 2 bases, with 9 bases of the junction left unmatched. The CDR3 consists of 17 residues. Germline loops: CDR1 SEHNR, CDR2 FQNEAQ (reference sequence). The CDR3 DNA reads TGTGCCAGCAGCTTAGGGTTCCTGGGACAGGGTCCCTACGAGCAGTACTTC. Protein sequence: CASSLGFLGQGPYEQYF. Full variable domain (missing parts from reference TRBV7-9 and TRBJ2-7): DTGVSQNPRHKITKRGQNVTFRCDPISEHNRLYWYRQTLGQGPEFLTYFQNEAQLEKSRLLSDRFSAERPKGSFSTLEIQRTEQGDSAMYLCASSLGFLGQGPYEQYFGPGTRLTVT.

The chain uses TRBV9 and TRBJ1-5; tentatively, D is TRBD1 (6 bases). The length of the CDR3 is 14 residues. Trimming shortened V by 0 bases and J by 4 bases, and 8 bases separated the two germline ends. Per germline, CDR1 SGDLS and CDR2 YYNGEE. CDR3: CASSVGTVNQPQHF. For the CDR3, the DNA is TGTGCCAGCAGCGTAGGGACAGTAAATCAGCCCCAGCATTTT.

This chain joins TRBV4-3 and TRBJ1-4; 7 nucleotides align to TRBD1. The CDR3 is 16 residues long. V lost 1 base, J lost 5 bases, and 7 bases stayed unmatched. Germline CDR1 is LGHNA and CDR2 is YSLEER. The CDR3 loop is CASSQALGTANEKLFF. The CDR3 DNA sequence: TGCGCCAGCAGCCAAGCTTTAGGGACAGCGAATGAAAAACTGTTTTTT.

The chain uses TRBV4-3 and TRBJ2-3, with 8 bases lining up with TRBD2. The junction had 7 bases not matched to a gene; V was cut back by 0 bases and J by 2 bases. CDR1 is LGHNA, CDR2 YSLEER, per germline. The CDR3 spans 17 residues. The CDR3 spells CASSQEVAGTYTDTQYF. The CDR3 coding sequence is TGCGCCAGCAGCCAAGAGGTAGCGGGGACCTACACAGATACGCAGTATTTT.

The V gene is TRBV20-1, the J gene TRBJ2-7, with 10 positions matching TRBD2. This CDR3 has 13 residues. The germline V gene has CDR1 DFQATT and CDR2 SNEGSKA (reference sequence). The J segment lost 5 bases and the V segment lost 3 bases, leaving 4 bases of the junction unmatched. In DNA form, the CDR3 reads TGCAGTGCTAGTCTCCTAGCGGGGGACGAGCAGTACTTC. Translated: CSASLLAGDEQYF.